The 16 T cell receptor beta chains listed next were all sequenced from one sample in a study of early T cells in non-severe SARS-CoV-2 infection. TCRdb analysed the 5' RACE reads with MiXCR anew, one entry per CDR3 protein. The sample lists more than 20,000 distinct CDR3 sequences, around 4.5% occurring once. The sequencing sample was made of whole blood. The source is an adult who was a healthcare worker with PCR-confirmed SARS-CoV-2 infection or an uninfected control (not recorded which).

This clonotype has a count of ten or more. The chain recombines TRBV20-1 with TRBJ1-1, with TRBD1 matching over 8 bases. The CDR3 spans 14 residues. Germline V gene sequence: CDR1 DFQATT, CDR2 SNEGSKA (reference sequence). V shed 4 bases and J 0 bases; nucleotides not matched to a gene: 4. CDR3 bases: TGCAGTGCTATTCGGACAGGGTTGAACACTGAAGCTTTCTTT. It specifies CSAIRTGLNTEAFF.

In its sample, this clonotype was seen many times. J is TRBJ2-3 and V is TRBV27, with D possibly matching TRBD2 (6 bases). The CDR3 extends over 14 amino acids. V gave up 5 bases and J gave up 4 bases, with 13 bases separating them. Germline V gene sequence: CDR1 MNHEY, CDR2 SMNVEV (reference sequence). This chain's CDR3 is CASSTRLVADTQYF. CDR3 nucleotides: TGTGCCAGCAGTACGAGACTAGTGGCAGATACGCAGTATTTT.

This clonotype was seen repeatedly, ten times or more. The chain recombines TRBV5-6 with TRBJ1-5, with TRBD1 identical over 7 bases. V dropped 4 bases and J dropped 4; count of bases not matched to a gene: 8. The CDR3 contains 15 residues. The germline gives CDR1 SGHDT, CDR2 YYEEEE. The CDR3 nucleotides are TGTGCCAGCAGCGAGACAGGGAGTGGGAATCAGCCCCAGCATTTT. It specifies CASSETGSGNQPQHF.

In this sample, this clonotype turned up many times. The chain links TRBV12-3 or TRBV12-4 to TRBJ2-2; D ambiguous. Trimming shortened V by 0 bases and J by 6 bases, and 11 bases separated the two germline ends. The CDR3 has 15 residues. CDR3 amino acids: CASSLARLGAGELFF. CDR3 DNA: TGTGCCAGCAGTTTAGCTAGACTTGGGGCCGGGGAGCTGTTTTTT.

This clonotype was observed at least ten times. The genes are TRBV20-1 and TRBJ2-3, with 9 nucleotides matching TRBD2. Germline CDR1 DFQATT, CDR2 SNEGSKA (reference sequence). The CDR3 consists of 12 residues. V shed 1 base and J 13 bases; nucleotides not matched to a gene: 6. The chain's CDR3 is CSARVQRGAKYF. In nucleotides, the CDR3 is TGCAGTGCTAGAGTACAGCGGGGGGCCAAGTATTTT.

This clonotype has ten or more counts. This chain uses TRBV7-9 with TRBJ2-7; the match to TRBD2 covers 8 bases. There are 14 residues in the CDR3. V dropped 7 bases and J dropped 3; count of bases not matched to a gene: 8. Germline loops: CDR1 SEHNR, CDR2 FQNEAQ (reference sequence). The CDR3 loop is CASTLLADDYEQYF. CDR3 bases: TGTGCCAGCACCCTACTAGCGGACGACTACGAGCAGTACTTC.

This clonotype was observed at least ten times. This chain uses TRBV4-1 with TRBJ1-2, with D possibly being TRBD1 (6 bases). Germline assignment: CDR1 MGHRA and CDR2 YSYEKL. V was pared by 1 base and J by 4 bases, with 10 bases between. There are 14 residues in the CDR3. Here the CDR3 DNA reads TGCGCCAGCAGCCAAGGCAGGGGAAGCTATGGCTACACCTTC. This encodes CASSQGRGSYGYTF.

There are many counts of this clonotype. DNA of the CDR3: TGTGCCAGCAGTCCATTCAATGACGAGCAGTACTTC. Protein product: CASSPFNDEQYF. The chain links TRBV12-3 or TRBV12-4 to TRBJ2-7, with D unresolved. The CDR3 extends over 12 amino acids. V shed 5 bases and J shed 5 bases, with 10 bases lying between them.

This clonotype was observed at least ten times. Here the CDR3 DNA reads TGTGCCGTAAGCGGGGGCAAGAACACTGAAGCTTTCTTT. It encodes CAVSGGKNTEAFF. This sequence joins TRBV10-3 and TRBJ1-1, with a weak D call TRBD1 (6 bases). With 11 bases removed from V and 1 base from J, the gap between germline ends came to 14 bases. Germline CDR1 and CDR2: ENHRY and SYGVKD. CDR3 size: 13 residues.

This chain links TRBV11-2 with TRBJ2-5, with 7 bases aligning to TRBD1. Trimming removed 1 base from V and 0 bases from J; junction bases left unmatched: 8. CDR1 is SGHAT and CDR2 is FQNNGV in the germline V gene. The CDR3 loop spans 17 amino acids. CDR3 in DNA: TGTGCCAGCAGCTTAGGGGTCGGGACAGTGTACCAAGAGACCCAGTACTTC. Amino acids: CASSLGVGTVYQETQYF. Together with reference TRBV11-2 and TRBJ2-5, the CDR3 gives the full variable domain: EAGVAQSPRYKIIEKRQSVAFWCNPISGHATLYWYQQILGQGPKLLIQFQNNGVVDDSQLPKDRFSAERLKGVDSTLKIQPAKLEDSAVYLCASSLGVGTVYQETQYFGPGTRLLVL.

This clonotype appeared many times. V usage is TRBV2 and J usage is TRBJ2-7; possible D gene TRBD1, 6 bases. V was trimmed by 1 base and J by 2 bases, leaving 12 bases between them. The CDR3 covers 15 residues. Germline V lookup: CDR1 SNHLY, CDR2 FYNNEI. The CDR3 spells CASSEDGQPTYEQYF. CDR3 nucleotide sequence: TGTGCCAGCAGTGAAGACGGACAGCCAACCTACGAGCAGTACTTC.

This clonotype was seen repeatedly, ten times or more. The chain combines TRBV6-2 or TRBV6-3 with TRBJ1-5, with 7 bases fitting TRBD1. CDR1 and CDR2 (germline): MNHEY, SVGEGT. This CDR3 region has 13 residues. Trimming took 4 bases from V and 6 from J; bases not matched to a gene: 3. In DNA form, the CDR3 reads TGTGCCAGCAGTTCTGACAGGGCTCAGCCCCAGCATTTT. It specifies CASSSDRAQPQHF.

There are many counts of this clonotype. The V gene is TRBV18, the J gene TRBJ2-7; maybe TRBD1 (6 bases). Germline CDR1 is KGHSH and CDR2 is LQKENI. Trimming removed 8 bases at V and 5 bases at J, with 10 bases between. This CDR3 is built from 11 residues. DNA for the CDR3: TGTGCCAGCCAGGGGCTGCACGAGCAGTACTTC. Protein sequence: CASQGLHEQYF.

This clonotype was seen a handful of times. The chain couples TRBV27 to TRBJ2-7; TRBD1 aligns across 10 bases. Germline CDR1 is MNHEY and CDR2 is SMNVEV (reference sequence). With 3 bases clipped from V and 2 bases from J, the junction kept 4 bases outside the gene matches. This CDR3 contains 15 residues. The CDR3 sequence: CASSFAGQGTYEQYF. DNA for the CDR3: TGTGCCAGCAGTTTCGCGGGACAGGGGACCTACGAGCAGTACTTC.

This clonotype was counted many times. The chain joins TRBV18 to TRBJ2-5; the match to TRBD2 covers 8 bases. The length of the CDR3 is 14 residues. Germline values: CDR1 KGHSH, CDR2 LQKENI. The junction had 2 bases not matched to a gene; V was cut back by 0 bases and J by 5 bases. DNA of the CDR3: TGTGCCAGCTCACCACCAGCGGGGGTGGAGACCCAGTACTTC. Translating gives CASSPPAGVETQYF. Combining the CDR3 with reference TRBV18 and TRBJ2-5 gives the whole variable domain NAGVMQNPRHLVRRRGQEARLRCSPMKGHSHVYWYRQLPEEGLKFMVYLQKENIIDESGMPKERFSAEFPKEGPSILRIQQVVRGDSAAYFCASSPPAGVETQYFGPGTRLLVL.

The CDR3 spells CASSPHMNTEAFF. The CDR3 bases are TGCGCCAGCAGCCCTCATATGAACACTGAAGCTTTCTTT. The chain employs TRBV4-1 and TRBJ1-1; D gene unclear. The CDR3 is made up of 13 amino acids. Trimming pared 4 bases from V and 0 bases from J, leaving 6 bases between. The germline gives CDR1 MGHRA, CDR2 YSYEKL.